A single sample gave rise to the 22 T cell receptor beta chains below, sequenced in a study of blood T cell repertoires in COVID-19. Method: immunoSEQ multiplex PCR; TCRdb's copy keeps in-frame clones and lacks some. The sample contains around 29,000 clones, 70% to 90% of which appear only once. Sequencing input: peripheral blood. Source of these receptors: a human donor in a cohort sampled during active COVID-19.

This rearrangement joins TRBV6-6 to TRBJ1-2; D perhaps matches TRBD1 (6 bases). This CDR3 is built from 13 residues. Germline-derived CDR1 and CDR2 are MNHNY and SVGAGI (reference sequence). V was pared by 5 bases and J by 3 bases, with 10 bases between. The chain's CDR3 is CASSRQDDYGYTF. The CDR3 DNA sequence: TGTGCCAGCAGTAGACAGGACGACTATGGCTACACCTTC.

This clone is medium-sized within its sample. The chain has TRBV27 and TRBJ2-1; 8 positions agree with TRBD2. V was clipped by 8 bases and J by 8 bases; unmatched bases: 11. The CDR3 totals 14 residues. In germline, CDR1 is MNHEY, CDR2 SMNVEV (reference sequence). CDR3 loop: CASAWRSGSDEQFF. The CDR3 region has the DNA TGTGCCAGCGCATGGCGGAGCGGGAGTGATGAGCAGTTCTTC.

V gene TRBV5-6 combines with J gene TRBJ1-6; D is unresolved. This CDR3 contains 17 residues. V was cut by 2 bases and J by 5 bases, with 17 bases left in between. Germline V gene data show CDR1 as SGHDT and CDR2 as YYEEEE. CDR3 amino acids: CASSFQDRSYDNSPLHF. The CDR3 DNA is TGTGCCAGCAGCTTTCAGGATCGAAGCTATGATAATTCACCCCTCCACTTT.

This chain uses TRBV28 with TRBJ2-3; D is unresolved. V lost 5 bases, J lost 2 bases, and 5 bases lay in between. The CDR3 covers 12 residues. CDR1 MDHEN and CDR2 SYDVKM come from the germline V gene. The CDR3 bases are TGTGCCAGCAGTACTCCCACAGATACGCAGTATTTT. Amino acid sequence: CASSTPTDTQYF.

The CDR3 sequence: CASSWDRVGQPQHF. Here the CDR3 DNA reads TGTGCCAGCAGCTGGGACAGGGTGGGTCAGCCCCAGCATTTT. The rearrangement joins TRBV7-8 to TRBJ1-5; 9 nucleotides align to TRBD1. Germline loops: CDR1 SGHVS, CDR2 FQNEAQ. The CDR3 runs 14 residues. V dropped 4 bases and J dropped 6; count of bases not matched to a gene: 4.

This clone was found once. The chain has TRBV30 and TRBJ2-3; tentatively, D is TRBD2 (6 bases). The V end was cut by 0 bases, the J end by 3 bases, with 16 bases between. Germline CDR1 GTSNPN, CDR2 SVGIG (reference sequence). This CDR3 region has 16 residues. The CDR3 nucleotides read TGTGCCTGGAGTGTACGGTGGGGGGATAGGACAGATACGCAGTATTTT. It translates to CAWSVRWGDRTDTQYF.

The rearrangement joins TRBV5-4 to TRBJ2-3; 12 positions match TRBD2. The CDR3 has 16 amino acids. CDR1 and CDR2 (germline): SGHNT, YYREEE (reference sequence). The J segment lost 6 bases and the V segment lost 0 bases, leaving 5 bases of the junction unmatched. This chain's CDR3 is CASSLEPSGGEDTQYF. In nucleotides, the CDR3 is TGTGCCAGCAGCTTGGAACCTAGCGGGGGGGAGGATACGCAGTATTTT.

This clone was seen a single time. The chain is built from TRBV4-2 and TRBJ2-7; 7 bases agree with TRBD1. The CDR3 loop spans 15 amino acids. V gave up 1 base and J gave up 2 bases; unmatched junction bases: 5. CDR1 and CDR2 (germline): LGHNA, YNFKEQ. The CDR3 nucleotides are TGTGCCAGCAGCCAAGGACAGGGTATAACCTACGAGCAGTACTTC. This codes for CASSQGQGITYEQYF.

The rearrangement uses TRBV9 and TRBJ2-7; perhaps TRBD2 as D (5 bases). The CDR3 consists of 12 residues. The ends were cut back, 0 bases at V and 7 bases at J, with 8 bases in the middle. Germline V gene data show CDR1 as SGDLS and CDR2 as YYNGEE. The CDR3 DNA reads as TGTGCCAGCAGCGTAGCCGGGGATGAGCAGTACTTC. This encodes CASSVAGDEQYF.

The chain links TRBV19 to TRBJ1-1; no definite D call. Germline V lookup: CDR1 LNHDA, CDR2 SQIVND (reference sequence). The germline V and J ends were trimmed by 1 base and 0 bases, with 15 bases remaining between them. The CDR3 totals 17 residues. CDR3 bases: TGTGCCAGTAGTATAGGCGCAGAGTTGAGGATGAACACTGAAGCTTTCTTT. As protein: CASSIGAELRMNTEAFF.

CDR3 in amino acids: CASSPDGGRGGYEQFF. DNA for the CDR3: TGTGCCAGCAGCCCCGACGGTGGGCGGGGGGGGTATGAGCAGTTCTTC. This chain joins TRBV7-3 and TRBJ2-1; TRBD2 matches at 9 bases. This CDR3 contains 16 residues. From germline, CDR1 is SGHTA and CDR2 FQGTGA. The trim removed 5 bases at V and 8 bases at J, leaving 13 bases unmatched.

The J gene is TRBJ1-5, the V gene TRBV28; D uncertain. Looked up from germline, CDR1 is MDHEN and CDR2 is SYDVKM. Trimming took 6 bases from V and 8 from J, leaving 14 bases between them. The length of the CDR3 is 13 residues. The CDR3: CASRGLPSEPQHF. CDR3 in DNA: TGTGCCAGCAGGGGCCTGCCTTCGGAGCCCCAGCATTTT.

The chain is built from TRBV3-1 (or the pseudogene TRBV3-2) and TRBJ1-2; D possibly corresponds to TRBD1 (5 bases). This CDR3 region has 13 residues. V was cut by 4 bases and J by 2 bases, with 8 bases left in between. Germline CDR1 and CDR2: LGHDT and YNNKEL (reference sequence). CDR3 DNA: TGTGCCAGCAGCCCGCGACAGAACTATGGCTACACCTTC. Translation: CASSPRQNYGYTF.

This sequence joins TRBV5-4 and TRBJ2-1; D perhaps matches TRBD2 (5 bases). V was shortened by 0 bases and J by 10 bases, with 8 bases between the two germline ends. In germline, CDR1 is SGHNT, CDR2 YYREEE (reference sequence). The CDR3 is made up of 12 amino acids. The CDR3 nucleotides are TGTGCCAGCAGCTTGGAGGACTTGGAGCAGTTCTTC. This translates into CASSLEDLEQFF.

The chain couples TRBV7-9 to TRBJ2-1; 12 bases map to TRBD2. Germline CDR1 and CDR2: SEHNR and FQNEAQ (reference sequence). J gave up 2 bases and V 5 bases, and 7 bases lay outside the gene matches. The CDR3 has 17 amino acids. CDR3 amino acids: CASSPGASGGAYNEQFF. CDR3 nucleotides: TGTGCCAGCAGCCCCGGGGCTAGCGGGGGGGCCTACAATGAGCAGTTCTTC.

The J gene is TRBJ2-3, the V gene TRBV7-8, with 9 positions matching TRBD2. The CDR3 is 18 residues long. V lost 3 bases, J lost 0 bases, and 10 bases stayed unmatched. Germline V lookup: CDR1 SGHVS, CDR2 FQNEAQ. The CDR3 is CASSLMGGGAPSTDTQYF. CDR3 bases: TGTGCCAGCAGCTTGATGGGCGGGGGGGCACCAAGCACAGATACGCAGTATTTT.

The gene calls are TRBV7-6 and TRBJ2-1, with 8 bases lining up with TRBD2. This CDR3 is built from 17 residues. V shed 5 bases and J 0 bases; nucleotides not matched to a gene: 9. Germline V gene sequence: CDR1 SGHVS, CDR2 FNYEAQ. The CDR3 DNA reads as TGTGCCAGCAGCAATCATCCCGGGACTAGCTCCTACAATGAGCAGTTCTTC. This sequence encodes CASSNHPGTSSYNEQFF.

This clone was observed a single time. The genes are TRBV24-1 and TRBJ2-1; 10 positions agree with TRBD1. V lost 4 bases to trimming and J lost 8 bases; unmatched junction nucleotides: 13. Germline lookup yields CDR1 KGHDR and CDR2 SFDVKD. The CDR3 runs 17 residues. This chain's CDR3 is CATSEPSGTGETYEQFF. CDR3 nucleotide sequence: TGTGCCACCAGTGAACCCTCCGGGACAGGGGAGACCTATGAGCAGTTCTTC.

The genes are TRBV7-2 and TRBJ2-1, with D maybe TRBD2 (6 bases). Germline V CDR1 and CDR2: SGHTA, FQGNSA. V was trimmed by 11 bases and J by 2 bases, leaving 13 bases between them. CDR3 length: 13 amino acids. The CDR3 is CAGRAGTYNEQFF. The CDR3, as DNA: TGTGCCGGTCGTGCGGGGACCTACAATGAGCAGTTCTTC.

The chain uses TRBV10-3 and TRBJ1-2, with no clear D. Germline lookup yields CDR1 ENHRY and CDR2 SYGVKD. V was trimmed by 11 bases and J by 1 base, leaving 14 bases between them. The CDR3 length is 13 residues. Here the CDR3 reads CASQRADNYGYTF. As DNA, the CDR3 is TGTGCCTCCCAGAGGGCAGATAACTATGGCTACACCTTC.

This chain links TRBV7-3 with TRBJ2-7; 7 bases agree with TRBD2. The CDR3 loop spans 16 amino acids. V trimming: 6 bases; J trimming: 2 bases; junction bases outside the gene matches: 13. Germline CDR1 reads SGHTA; CDR2 reads FQGTGA. This chain's CDR3 is CASSSNRASGAYEQYF. CDR3 in DNA: TGTGCCAGCAGTTCCAATAGGGCTAGCGGAGCCTACGAGCAGTACTTC.

The chain uses TRBV3-1 (or the pseudogene TRBV3-2) and TRBJ1-2; TRBD1 is a possible D gene (6 bases). Germline lookup yields CDR1 LGHDT and CDR2 YNNKEL (reference sequence). V lost 0 bases to trimming and J lost 5 bases, with 22 bases between them. This CDR3 has 18 amino acids. The CDR3 DNA is TGTGCCAGCAGCCAAGATCTCGGGCCAGGGGCGGCTATTTATGGCTACACCTTC. It translates to CASSQDLGPGAAIYGYTF.